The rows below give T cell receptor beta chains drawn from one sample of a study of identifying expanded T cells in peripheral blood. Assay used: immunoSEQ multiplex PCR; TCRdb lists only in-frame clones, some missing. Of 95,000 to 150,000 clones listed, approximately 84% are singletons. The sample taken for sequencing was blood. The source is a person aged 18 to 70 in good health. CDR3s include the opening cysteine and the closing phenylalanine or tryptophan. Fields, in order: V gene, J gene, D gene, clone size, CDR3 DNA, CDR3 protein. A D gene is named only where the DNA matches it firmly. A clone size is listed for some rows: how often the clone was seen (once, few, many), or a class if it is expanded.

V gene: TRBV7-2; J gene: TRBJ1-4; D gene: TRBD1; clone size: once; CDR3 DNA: TGTGCCAGCAGCTTTACAACAGGGGATGAAAAACTGTTTTTT; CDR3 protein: CASSFTTGDEKLFF
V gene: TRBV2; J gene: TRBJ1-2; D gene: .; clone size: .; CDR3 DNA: TGTGCCAGCAGTGTGGCAGGGAACGGCTACACCTTC; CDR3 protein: CASSVAGNGYTF
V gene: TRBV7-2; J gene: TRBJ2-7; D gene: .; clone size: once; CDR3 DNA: TGTGCCAGCAGCTTAGCCGCGGACCGAGGCTACGAGCAGTACTTC; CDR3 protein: CASSLAADRGYEQYF
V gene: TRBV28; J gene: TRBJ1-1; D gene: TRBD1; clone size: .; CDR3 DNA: TGTGCCAGCAGTCTATCCGGGACAGGGGGGACTGAAGCTTTCTTT; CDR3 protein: CASSLSGTGGTEAFF
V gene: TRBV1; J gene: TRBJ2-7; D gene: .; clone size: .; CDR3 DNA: TGCACCAGCAGCGTAGCGTGGTGCTCCTACGAGCAGTACTTC; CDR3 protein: CTSSVAWCSYEQYF
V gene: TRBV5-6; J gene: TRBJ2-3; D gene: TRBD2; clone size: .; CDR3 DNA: TGTGCCAGCAGCCACCCTAGCGGGAGAAGCACAGATACGCAGTATTTT; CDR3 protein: CASSHPSGRSTDTQYF
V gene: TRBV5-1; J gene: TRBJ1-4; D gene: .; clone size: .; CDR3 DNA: TGCGCCAGCAGCTCCACTACAGGGCAGGTAGAAAGTTTT; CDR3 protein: CASSSTTGQVESF
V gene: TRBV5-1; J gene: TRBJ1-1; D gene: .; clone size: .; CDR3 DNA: TGCGCCAGCAGCTCCACCCTAATAAGGGGCGCTGAAGCTTTCTTT; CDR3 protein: CASSSTLIRGAEAFF
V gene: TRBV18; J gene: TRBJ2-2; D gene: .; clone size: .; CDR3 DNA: TGTGCCAGCTCTCACGGGACAATTAACACCGGGGAGCTGTTTTTT; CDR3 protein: CASSHGTINTGELFF
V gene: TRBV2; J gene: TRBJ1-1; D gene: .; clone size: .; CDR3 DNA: TGTGCCAGCAGTGAAGCAGGGGACGGCACTGAAGCTTTCTTT; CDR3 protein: CASSEAGDGTEAFF
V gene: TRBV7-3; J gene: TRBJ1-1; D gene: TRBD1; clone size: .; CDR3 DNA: TGTGCCAGCAGCAAGACAGGGTTGAACACTGAAGCTTTCTTT; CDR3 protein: CASSKTGLNTEAFF
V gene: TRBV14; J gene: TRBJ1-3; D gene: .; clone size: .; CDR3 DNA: TGTGCCAGCAGCCAGACGTCGAGCTCTGGAAACACCATATATTTT; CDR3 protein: CASSQTSSSGNTIYF
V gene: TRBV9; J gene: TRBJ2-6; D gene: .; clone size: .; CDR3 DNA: TGTGCCAGCAGCGCCCCGACAGACATAAGCTCTGGGGCCAACGTCCTGACTTTC; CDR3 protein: CASSAPTDISSGANVLTF
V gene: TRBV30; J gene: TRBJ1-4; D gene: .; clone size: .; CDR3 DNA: TGTGCCTGGAGCAAGAATCACAATGAAAAACTGTTTTTT; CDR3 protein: CAWSKNHNEKLFF
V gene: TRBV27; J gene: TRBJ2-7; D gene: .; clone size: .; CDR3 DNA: TGTGCCAGCAGTTTATCGGTCCCCCCCTACGAGCAGTACTTC; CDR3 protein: CASSLSVPPYEQYF
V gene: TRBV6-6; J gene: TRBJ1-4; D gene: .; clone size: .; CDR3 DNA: TGTGCCAGCAGTTACGAAGGGCTGGATGAAAAACTGTTTTTT; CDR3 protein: CASSYEGLDEKLFF
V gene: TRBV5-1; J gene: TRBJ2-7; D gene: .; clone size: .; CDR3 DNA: TGCGCCAGCAGCAGTAGACAGGGAGGGGGCGAGCAGTACTTC; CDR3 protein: CASSSRQGGGEQYF
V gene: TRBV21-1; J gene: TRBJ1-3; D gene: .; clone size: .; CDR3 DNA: TGTGCCATTGTAAATCCCGGGACAGGGCAATTTCTACCTGGAAACACCATATATTTT; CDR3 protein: CAIVNPGTGQFLPGNTIYF
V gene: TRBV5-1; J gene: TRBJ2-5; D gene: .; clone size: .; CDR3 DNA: TGCGCCAGCAGCTTGGCGCTTTCAGTAGGCGAGACCCAGTACTTC; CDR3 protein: CASSLALSVGETQYF
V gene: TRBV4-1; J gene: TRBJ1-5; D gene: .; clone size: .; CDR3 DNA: TGCGCCAGCAGCCCCCTCCGAGGAATTCAGCCCCAGCATTTT; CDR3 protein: CASSPLRGIQPQHF
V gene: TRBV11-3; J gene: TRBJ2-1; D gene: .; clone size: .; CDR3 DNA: TGTGCCAGCAGCTTAGTGGGGTATAGGAATGAGCAGTTCTTC; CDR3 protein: CASSLVGYRNEQFF
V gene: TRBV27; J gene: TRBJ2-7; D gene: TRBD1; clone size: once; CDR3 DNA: TGTGCCAGCAGTTCAGGGGGCTTCGGCGAGCAGTACTTC; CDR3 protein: CASSSGGFGEQYF
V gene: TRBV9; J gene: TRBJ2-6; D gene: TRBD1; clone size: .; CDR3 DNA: TGTGCCAGCAGCCCCCGAACAGGGGTCGGGGCCAACGTCCTGACTTTC; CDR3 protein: CASSPRTGVGANVLTF
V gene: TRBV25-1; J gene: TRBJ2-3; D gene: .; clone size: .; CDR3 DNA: TGTGCCAGCAAGGTGGGCGATACGCAGTATTTT; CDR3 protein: CASKVGDTQYF
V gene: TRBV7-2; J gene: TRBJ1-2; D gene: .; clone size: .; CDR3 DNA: TGTGCCAGCAGCTTAGCGTTCCAAGGGAACTATGGCTACACCTTC; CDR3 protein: CASSLAFQGNYGYTF
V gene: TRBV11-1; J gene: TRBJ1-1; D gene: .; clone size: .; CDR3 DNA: TGTGCCAGCAGTTATTCGGGGGGATCTGAAGCTTTCTTT; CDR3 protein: CASSYSGGSEAFF
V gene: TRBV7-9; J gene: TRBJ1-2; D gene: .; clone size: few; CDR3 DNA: TGTGCCAGCAGCTGGACGGGGGACTATGGCTACACCTTC; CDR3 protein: CASSWTGDYGYTF
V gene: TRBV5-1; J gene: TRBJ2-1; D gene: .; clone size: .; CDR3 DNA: TGCGCCAGCAGCACTGGACAGACCTTAGGCAATGAGCAGTTCTTC; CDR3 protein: CASSTGQTLGNEQFF
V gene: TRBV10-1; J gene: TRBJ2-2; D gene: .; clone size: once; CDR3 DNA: TGCGCCAGCAGTGAGTCGATGGGGAAGCTGTTTTTT; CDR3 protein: CASSESMGKLFF
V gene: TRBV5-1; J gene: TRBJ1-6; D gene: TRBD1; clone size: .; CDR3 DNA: TGCGCCAGCAGACAGGGGACAGACACCTATAATTCACCCCTCCACTTT; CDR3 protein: CASRQGTDTYNSPLHF
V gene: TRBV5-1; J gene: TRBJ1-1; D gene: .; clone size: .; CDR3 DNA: TGCGCCAGCTCGACTGAGCGGTTGAACACTGAAGCTTTCTTT; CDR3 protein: CASSTERLNTEAFF
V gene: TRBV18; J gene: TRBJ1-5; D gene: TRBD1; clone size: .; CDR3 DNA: TGTGCCAGCTCACCACAGGGACAGAGTAATCAGCCCCAGCATTTT; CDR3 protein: CASSPQGQSNQPQHF
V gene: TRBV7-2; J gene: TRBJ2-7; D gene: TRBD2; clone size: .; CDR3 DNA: TGTGCCAGCAGCTCTGGACTAGCTAGAGACGAGCAGTACTTC; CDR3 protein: CASSSGLARDEQYF
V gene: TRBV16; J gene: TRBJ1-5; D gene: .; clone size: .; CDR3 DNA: TGTGCCAGCAGCCAATTTGAGGATAGCAATCAGCCCCAGCATTTT; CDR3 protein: CASSQFEDSNQPQHF
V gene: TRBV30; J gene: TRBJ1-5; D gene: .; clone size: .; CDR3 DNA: TGTGCCTGGAGTCCCGGGGCGCGACAGCCCCAGCATTTT; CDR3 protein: CAWSPGARQPQHF
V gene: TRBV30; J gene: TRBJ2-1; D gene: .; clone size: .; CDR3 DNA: TGTGCCTGGACCCCTAACAGGCACTACAATGAGCAGTTCTTC; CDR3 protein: CAWTPNRHYNEQFF
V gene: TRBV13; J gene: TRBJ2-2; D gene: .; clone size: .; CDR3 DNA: TGTGCCAGCAGCTTCAGGGTCACCGGGGAGCTGTTTTTT; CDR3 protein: CASSFRVTGELFF
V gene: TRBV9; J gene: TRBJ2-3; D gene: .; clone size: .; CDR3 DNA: TGTGCCAGCAGCGTAAGGGATAGGTATAGCACAGATACGCAGTATTTT; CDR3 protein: CASSVRDRYSTDTQYF
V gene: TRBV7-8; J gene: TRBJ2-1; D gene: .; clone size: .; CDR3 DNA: TGTGCCAGCAGCTTAGGCCCACCTAACAGGGAAAGAAATGAGCAGTTCTTC; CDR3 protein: CASSLGPPNRERNEQFF
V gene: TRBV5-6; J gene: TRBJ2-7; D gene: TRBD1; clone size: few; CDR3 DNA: TGTGCCAGCAGCGGGGACAGTGGCTCCTACGAGCAGTACTTC; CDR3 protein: CASSGDSGSYEQYF
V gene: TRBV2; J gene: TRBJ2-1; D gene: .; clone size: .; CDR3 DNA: TGTGCCACTGCGTCAGGGGGGGTGGTCGATGAGCAGTTCTTC; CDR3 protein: CATASGGVVDEQFF